This T cell receptor (beta chain) was recovered during a study of cytomegalovirus exposure and HLA in healthy donors. In regard to this clone: Its antigen is currently unknown.

Primers: 60 Vbeta forward and 13 Jbeta reverse. The protocol was immunoSEQ multiplex PCR, while the TCRdb copy is restricted to in-frame clones and leaves out a portion. The profile shows around 180,000 clones, approximately 80% of them singletons. The study, taken as a whole, reports: In a later analysis, at a false discovery rate of 0.05, 15,000 to 20,000 TCR beta sequences matched HLA alleles.

The sample was PBMCs. The TCR comes from a boy aged 2 to 10 in good health and CMV-seronegative.

The CDR3 DNA follows: TGTGCCAGCAGCGTAGGGAGCGGGGGGGCTGCAGATACGCAGTATTTT. Amino acid sequence: CASSVGSGGAADTQYF. This chain joins TRBV9 and TRBJ2-3; 10 bases agree with TRBD2. Germline CDR1 is SGDLS and CDR2 is YYNGEE. V was clipped by 0 bases and J by 4 bases; unmatched bases: 5. The CDR3 has 16 amino acids.